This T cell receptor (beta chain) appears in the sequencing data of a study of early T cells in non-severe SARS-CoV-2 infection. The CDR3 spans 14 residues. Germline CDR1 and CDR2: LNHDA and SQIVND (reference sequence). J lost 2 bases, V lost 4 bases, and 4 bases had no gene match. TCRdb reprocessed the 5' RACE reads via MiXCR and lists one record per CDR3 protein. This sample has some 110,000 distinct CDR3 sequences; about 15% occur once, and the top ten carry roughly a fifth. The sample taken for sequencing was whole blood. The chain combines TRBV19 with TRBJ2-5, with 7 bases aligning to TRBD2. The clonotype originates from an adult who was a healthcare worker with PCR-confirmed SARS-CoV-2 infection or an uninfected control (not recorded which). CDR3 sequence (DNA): TGTGCCAGTAGTACTAGCGGTATTCAAGAGACCCAGTACTTC. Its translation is CASSTSGIQETQYF.